This entry lists 14 T cell receptor beta chains sequenced from one sample in a study of healthy donors' naive CD4 and CD8 T cells. Each TCR library used around 0.5 ug of total RNA and a linear amplification protocol. TCRdb re-derived calls from the reads in MiXCR, one entry per CDR3 protein. The sample lists about 180,000 distinct CDR3 sequences, around 74% seen once, with approximately 2.5% in the top ten. Sample: naive CD4+ and CD8+ T cells sorted from blood, pooled from several donors. The receptors shown here come from a pool of human donors in good health; the sample pools cells from several healthy donors.

This chain uses TRBV29-1 with TRBJ1-1; D uncertain. The V gene's germline CDR1 is SQVTM and CDR2 ANQGSEA. This CDR3 contains 10 residues. V lost 1 base, J lost 11 bases, and 8 bases lay in between. This chain's CDR3 is CSVEGAGAFF. Here the CDR3 DNA reads TGCAGCGTTGAAGGGGCTGGGGCTTTCTTT. Full variable domain (outside the CDR3, taken from reference TRBV29-1 and TRBJ1-1): SAVISQKPSRDICQRGTSLTIQCQVDSQVTMMFWYRQQPGQSLTLIATANQGSEATYESGFVIDKFPISRPNLTFSTLTVSNMSPEDSSIYLCSVEGAGAFFGQGTRLTVV.

The rearrangement uses TRBV5-4 and TRBJ1-1, with D perhaps matching TRBD1 (5 bases). Germline CDR1 reads SGHNT; CDR2 reads YYREEE (reference sequence). V lost 0 bases and J lost 3, with 12 bases in between. This CDR3 contains 15 residues. DNA for the CDR3: TGTGCCAGCAGCTTGGGCGGGGCTGGGGACACTGAAGCTTTCTTT. Residues: CASSLGGAGDTEAFF.

CDR3 residues: CASSHAGTSEYNEQFF. In DNA, the CDR3 is TGTGCCAGCAGCCATGCCGGGACTAGCGAGTACAATGAGCAGTTCTTC. J is TRBJ2-1 and V is TRBV4-2; 10 positions match TRBD2. CDR3 size: 16 residues. Germline-derived CDR1 and CDR2 are LGHNA and YNFKEQ. J lost 4 bases, V lost 3 bases, and 6 bases had no gene match.

CDR3 DNA: TGTGCCAGTAGTATTCAGGGGGAGACTGAAGCTTTCTTT. Amino acids: CASSIQGETEAFF. This chain connects TRBV19 to TRBJ1-1; 7 nucleotides match TRBD1. The trim removed 3 bases at V and 5 bases at J, leaving 3 bases unmatched. In germline, CDR1 is LNHDA, CDR2 SQIVND (reference sequence). This CDR3 comprises 13 residues.

The chain links TRBV6-5 to TRBJ2-1, with 9 positions matching TRBD2. Unmatched junction bases numbered 4, after V lost 2 bases and J lost 2 bases. This CDR3 region has 16 residues. In germline, CDR1 is MNHEY, CDR2 SVGAGI. The CDR3 bases are TGTGCCAGCAGTTACCTGAGCGGGAGGACCTACAATGAGCAGTTCTTC. Encoded protein: CASSYLSGRTYNEQFF.

V usage is TRBV19 and J usage is TRBJ2-1; maybe TRBD2 (6 bases). Germline CDR1 reads LNHDA; CDR2 reads SQIVND (reference sequence). Trimming removed 8 bases at V and 4 bases at J, with 15 bases between. This CDR3 comprises 14 residues. The CDR3 spells CASSARGGYNEQFF. In DNA form, the CDR3 reads TGTGCCAGTTCAGCGAGGGGAGGTTACAATGAGCAGTTCTTC.

CDR3 loop: CSLVGGADTQYF. The CDR3 nucleotides are TGCAGCCTTGTAGGGGGTGCAGATACGCAGTATTTT. The J gene is TRBJ2-3, the V gene TRBV29-1; a weak D match, TRBD1 (6 bases). The CDR3 has 12 residues. V was pared by 8 bases and J by 4 bases, with 13 bases between. In germline, CDR1 is SQVTM, CDR2 ANQGSEA.

This sequence joins TRBV27 and TRBJ1-2, with D possibly matching TRBD1 (6 bases). Germline CDR1 reads MNHEY; CDR2 reads SMNVEV (reference sequence). With 0 bases removed from V and 8 bases from J, the gap between germline ends came to 19 bases. This CDR3 contains 16 residues. The CDR3: CASSLSARGEGGGYTF. CDR3 DNA: TGTGCCAGCAGTTTATCCGCCAGGGGTGAAGGAGGAGGCTACACCTTC.

The CDR3, as DNA: TGTGCCGTTAGACCTACCAATCAGCCCCAGCATTTT. Translation: CAVRPTNQPQHF. This chain joins TRBV6-1 and TRBJ1-5, with unresolved D. CDR3 length equals 12 residues. V was pared by 11 bases and J by 3 bases, with 11 bases between. Per germline, CDR1 MNHNS and CDR2 SASEGT.

The chain uses TRBV4-3 and TRBJ2-7, with 11 bases that match TRBD1. After removal of 1 base from V and 0 bases from J, the junction contained 2 bases not matched to a gene. The CDR3 covers 16 residues. Germline CDR1 reads LGHNA; CDR2 reads YSLEER. CDR3 loop: CASSQAGTGGSYEQYF. DNA for the CDR3: TGCGCCAGCAGCCAAGCCGGGACAGGGGGCTCCTACGAGCAGTACTTC.

The J gene is TRBJ2-7, the V gene TRBV7-9; 7 nucleotides match TRBD1. The CDR3 has 14 residues. Germline CDR1 SEHNR, CDR2 FQNEAQ (reference sequence). V trimming: 2 bases; J trimming: 2 bases; junction bases outside the gene matches: 3. The CDR3 reads CASSLWTGAYEQYF. The CDR3 DNA sequence: TGTGCCAGCAGCTTATGGACAGGAGCCTACGAGCAGTACTTC.

Note on this clonotype: An end of the junction does not agree with germline; a read error may underlie this. The chain carries TRBV29-1 and TRBJ2-3, with D hard to call. The CDR3 has 11 residues. From germline, CDR1 is SQVTM and CDR2 ANQGSEA. CDR3 sequence: CSVRIADMQYF. CDR3 in DNA: TGCAGCGTCCGAATTGCAGATATGCAGTATTTT.

This sequence joins TRBV15 and TRBJ1-1; no clear D. V was pared by 0 bases and J by 7 bases, with 12 bases between. The germline gives CDR1 LNHNV, CDR2 YYDKDF (reference sequence). CDR3 length: 14 amino acids. CDR3 amino acids: CATSRDLGQLEAFF. DNA of the CDR3: TGTGCCACCAGCAGAGATCTTGGGCAGCTTGAAGCTTTCTTT.

The J gene is TRBJ2-3, the V gene TRBV11-2, with TRBD2 as a possible D gene (5 bases). The V gene lost 5 bases and the J gene lost 2 bases, with 14 bases spanning the gap. The CDR3 sequence is 15 residues long. CDR1 is SGHAT, CDR2 FQNNGV, per germline. The chain's CDR3 is CASSPRKRSTDTQYF. The CDR3 DNA sequence: TGTGCCAGCAGCCCTCGGAAGCGGTCCACAGATACGCAGTATTTT.